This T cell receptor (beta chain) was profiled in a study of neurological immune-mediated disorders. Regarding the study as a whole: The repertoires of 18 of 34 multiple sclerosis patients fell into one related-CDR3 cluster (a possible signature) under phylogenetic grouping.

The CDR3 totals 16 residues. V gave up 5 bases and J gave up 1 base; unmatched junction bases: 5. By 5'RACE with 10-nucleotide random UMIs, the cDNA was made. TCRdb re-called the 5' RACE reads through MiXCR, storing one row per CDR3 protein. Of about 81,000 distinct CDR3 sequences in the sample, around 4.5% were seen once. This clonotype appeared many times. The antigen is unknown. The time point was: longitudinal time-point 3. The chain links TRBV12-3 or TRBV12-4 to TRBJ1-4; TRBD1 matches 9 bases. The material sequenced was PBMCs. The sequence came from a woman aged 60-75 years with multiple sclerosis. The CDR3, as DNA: TGTGCCAGCAGTCGACAGGGGGGTAGAACTAATGAAAAACTGTTTTTT. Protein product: CASSRQGGRTNEKLFF.